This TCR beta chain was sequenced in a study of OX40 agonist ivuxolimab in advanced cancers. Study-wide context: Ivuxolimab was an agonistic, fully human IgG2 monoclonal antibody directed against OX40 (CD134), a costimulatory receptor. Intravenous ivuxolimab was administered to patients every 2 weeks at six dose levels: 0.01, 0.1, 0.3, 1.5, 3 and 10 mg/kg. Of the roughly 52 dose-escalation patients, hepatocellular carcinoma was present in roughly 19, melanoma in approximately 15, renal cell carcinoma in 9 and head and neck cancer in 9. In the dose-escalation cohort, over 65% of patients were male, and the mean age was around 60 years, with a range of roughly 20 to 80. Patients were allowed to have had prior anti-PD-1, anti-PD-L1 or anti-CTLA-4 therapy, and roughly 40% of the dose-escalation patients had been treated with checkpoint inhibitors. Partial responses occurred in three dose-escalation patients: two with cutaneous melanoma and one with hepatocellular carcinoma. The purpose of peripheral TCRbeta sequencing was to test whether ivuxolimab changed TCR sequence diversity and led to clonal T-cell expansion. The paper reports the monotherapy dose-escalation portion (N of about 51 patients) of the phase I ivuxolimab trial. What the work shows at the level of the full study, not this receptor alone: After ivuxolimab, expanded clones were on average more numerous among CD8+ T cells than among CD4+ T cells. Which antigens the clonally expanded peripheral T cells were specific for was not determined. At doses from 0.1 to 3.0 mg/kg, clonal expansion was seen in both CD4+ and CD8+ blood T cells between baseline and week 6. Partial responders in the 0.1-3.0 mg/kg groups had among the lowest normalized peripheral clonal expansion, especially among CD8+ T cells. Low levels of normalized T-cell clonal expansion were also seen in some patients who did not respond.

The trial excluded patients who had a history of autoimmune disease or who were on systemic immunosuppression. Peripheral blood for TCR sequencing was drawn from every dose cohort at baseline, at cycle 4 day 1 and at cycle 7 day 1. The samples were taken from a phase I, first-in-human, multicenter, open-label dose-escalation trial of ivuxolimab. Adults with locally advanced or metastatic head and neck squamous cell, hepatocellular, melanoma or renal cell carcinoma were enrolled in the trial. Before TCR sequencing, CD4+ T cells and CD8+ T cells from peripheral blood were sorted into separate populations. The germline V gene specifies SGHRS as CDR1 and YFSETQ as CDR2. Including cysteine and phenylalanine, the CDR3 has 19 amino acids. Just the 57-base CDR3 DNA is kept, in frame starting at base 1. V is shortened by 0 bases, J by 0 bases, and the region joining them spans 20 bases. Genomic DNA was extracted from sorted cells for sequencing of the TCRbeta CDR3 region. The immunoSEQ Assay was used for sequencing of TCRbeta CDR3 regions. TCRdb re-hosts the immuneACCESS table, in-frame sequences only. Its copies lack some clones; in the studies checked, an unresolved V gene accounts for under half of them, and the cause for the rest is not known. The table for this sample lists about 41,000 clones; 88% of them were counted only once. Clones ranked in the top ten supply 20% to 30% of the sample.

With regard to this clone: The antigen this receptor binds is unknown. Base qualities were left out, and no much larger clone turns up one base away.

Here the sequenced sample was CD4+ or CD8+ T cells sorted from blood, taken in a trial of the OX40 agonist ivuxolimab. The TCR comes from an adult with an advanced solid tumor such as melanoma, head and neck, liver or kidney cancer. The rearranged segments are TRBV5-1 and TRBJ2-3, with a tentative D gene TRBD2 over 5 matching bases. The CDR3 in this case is CASSLVSGLIATSTDTQYF. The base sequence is TGCGCCAGCAGCTTGGTATCGGGGTTGATAGCGACTAGCACAGATACGCAGTATTTT. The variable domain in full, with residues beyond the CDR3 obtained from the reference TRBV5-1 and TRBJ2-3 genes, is KAGVTQTPRYLIKTRGQQVTLSCSPISGHRSVSWYQQTPGQGLQFLFEYFSETQRNKGNFPGRFSGRQFSNSRSEMNVSTLELGDSALYLCASSLVSGLIATSTDTQYFGPGTRLTVL.